The 30 T cell receptor beta chains in this list originate from one sample, sequenced in a study of shared clonotypes between healthy human individuals. TCRdb's copy holds only in-frame clones and misses some; the assay was immunoSEQ multiplex PCR. The sample lists fewer than 3 million clones, about nine tenths occurring once. The sample was naive CD4+ T cells from PBMCs. As for subset: CD45RA+ positively selected. These receptors were taken from a man aged 18 to 30 in good health. Some clones in this sample may be carry-over from other donors' samples.

The J gene is TRBJ1-1, the V gene TRBV11-2, with D hard to call. Germline CDR1 SGHAT, CDR2 FQNNGV. CDR3 length: 15 amino acids. The V end lost 5 bases, the J end lost 4 bases, and 17 bases lay between the germline ends. CDR3 in DNA: TGTGCCAGCAGCGATCAAACGGATAGTAGCACTGAAGCTTTCTTT. As protein: CASSDQTDSSTEAFF.

This chain joins TRBV5-1 and TRBJ2-1, with a possible D match to TRBD1 (6 bases). V was pared by 4 bases and J by 8 bases, with 16 bases between. CDR1 SGHRS and CDR2 YFSETQ come from the germline V gene. The CDR3 length is 14 residues. The CDR3 nucleotides read TGCGCCAGCAGCGCGACAGGACCCCAAGATGAGCAGTTCTTC. The encoded protein is CASSATGPQDEQFF.

The chain is built from TRBV5-1 and TRBJ2-7; 12 nucleotides agree with TRBD2. V lost 2 bases to trimming and J lost 1 base; unmatched junction nucleotides: 19. CDR3 length: 21 residues. Germline V lookup: CDR1 SGHRS, CDR2 YFSETQ. CDR3 loop: CASSFTGSLRTSGTRSYEQYF. The CDR3 DNA follows: TGCGCCAGCAGCTTCACAGGCTCACTTCGGACTAGCGGGACCCGATCCTACGAGCAGTACTTC.

The V gene is TRBV28, the J gene TRBJ2-1; D might be TRBD2 (6 bases). CDR3 size: 17 residues. Germline V lookup: CDR1 MDHEN, CDR2 SYDVKM. V was pared by 3 bases and J by 1 base, with 16 bases between. CDR3 DNA sequence: TGTGCCAGCAGTTTCCTGCCGGGAGCGAATTCCTACAATGAGCAGTTCTTC. Translated, it gives CASSFLPGANSYNEQFF.

The rearrangement links TRBV5-1 to TRBJ2-3; D remains unclear. V was pared by 0 bases and J by 1 base, with 18 bases between. CDR3 length: 18 amino acids. Germline CDR1 and CDR2: SGHRS and YFSETQ. The DNA of the CDR3 is TGCGCCAGCAGCTTGGAAGGCTTGCGACGGGCACGCACAGATACGCAGTATTTT. This sequence encodes CASSLEGLRRARTDTQYF.

Remarks on this clone: This sample includes further DNA sequences coding for the same CDR3. This chain links TRBV28 with TRBJ2-7; 9 positions agree with TRBD1. The CDR3 has 14 amino acids. V lost 6 bases and J lost 2; bases outside the gene matches: 5. CDR1 MDHEN and CDR2 SYDVKM come from the germline V gene. The CDR3 here is CASSTRQGAYEQYF. The CDR3, as DNA: TGTGCCAGCAGCACCAGACAGGGGGCCTACGAGCAGTACTTC. The variable domain in full, with the rest retrieved from reference TRBV28 and TRBJ2-7, is DVKVTQSSRYLVKRTGEKVFLECVQDMDHENMFWYRQDPGLGLRLIYFSYDVKMKEKGDIPEGYSVSREKKERFSLILESASTNQTSMYLCASSTRQGAYEQYFGPGTRLTVT.

This chain uses TRBV7-6 with TRBJ2-7; perhaps TRBD2 as D (6 bases). Germline values: CDR1 SGHVS, CDR2 FNYEAQ. CDR3 length: 17 residues. V lost 4 bases and J lost 2, with 21 bases in between. The CDR3 coding sequence is TGTGCCAGCAGCTCTTTGGGGTGGGCGGGGACCCCCTACGAGCAGTACTTC. Protein product: CASSSLGWAGTPYEQYF.

V gene TRBV30 combines with J gene TRBJ1-5; TRBD1 matches 7 bases. V was pared by 5 bases and J by 7 bases, with 5 bases of the junction left unmatched. CDR3 length equals 12 residues. Germline CDR1 reads GTSNPN; CDR2 reads SVGIG (reference sequence). CDR3 residues: CAWDSGGQPQHF. The DNA of the CDR3 is TGTGCCTGGGACTCAGGGGGACAGCCCCAGCATTTT.

The chain carries TRBV27 and TRBJ2-7, with TRBD2 matching over 12 bases. Germline V gene lookup returns CDR1 MNHEY and CDR2 SMNVEV (reference sequence). Trimming at V came to 5 bases and at J to 4 bases, leaving 0 bases not matched to a gene. This CDR3 has 13 residues. In DNA, the CDR3 is TGTGCCAGCAGTCTAGCGGGAGGGTACGAGCAGTACTTC. Its protein product is CASSLAGGYEQYF.

CDR3 in DNA: TGCGCCAGCAGCTTGGGTGGGACACCTTTGGGGGATACGCAGTATTTT. Its protein is CASSLGGTPLGDTQYF. V is TRBV5-1 and J is TRBJ2-3, with a possible D match to TRBD1 (6 bases). The CDR3 has 16 residues. V was shortened by 0 bases and J by 6 bases, with 17 bases between the two germline ends. Germline V CDR1 and CDR2: SGHRS, YFSETQ.

Note on this clone: The sample contains more than one DNA sequence encoding this CDR3. The chain carries TRBV5-1 and TRBJ2-7; 7 bases map to TRBD1. The CDR3 runs 15 residues. J gave up 3 bases and V 0 bases, and 6 bases lay outside the gene matches. The germline V gene has CDR1 SGHRS and CDR2 YFSETQ. CDR3 sequence reads: CASSLGGTDSYEQYF. The CDR3 nucleotides read TGCGCCAGCAGCTTGGGAGGGACAGATAGCTACGAGCAGTACTTC. Using reference TRBV5-1 and TRBJ2-7 for the parts outside the CDR3, the full variable domain is KAGVTQTPRYLIKTRGQQVTLSCSPISGHRSVSWYQQTPGQGLQFLFEYFSETQRNKGNFPGRFSGRQFSNSRSEMNVSTLELGDSALYLCASSLGGTDSYEQYFGPGTRLTVT.

The chain couples TRBV18 to TRBJ1-2, with D maybe TRBD1 (5 bases). The CDR3 loop spans 14 amino acids. With 6 bases removed from V and 11 bases from J, the gap between germline ends came to 22 bases. From germline, CDR1 is KGHSH and CDR2 LQKENI. The CDR3 here is CASSSNQDNYSYTF. As DNA, the CDR3 is TGTGCCAGCTCCTCGAACCAGGACAACTATAGTTACACCTTC.

The rearrangement links TRBV5-4 to TRBJ1-2; 7 nucleotides align to TRBD1. Germline loops: CDR1 SGHNT, CDR2 YYREEE (reference sequence). J lost 7 bases, V lost 4 bases, and 10 bases had no gene match. This CDR3 is built from 14 residues. Here the CDR3 DNA reads TGTGCCAGCAGCCCAGGGGGGGCCCCCAGTGGCTACACCTTC. Its protein is CASSPGGAPSGYTF.

The genes are TRBV21-1 and TRBJ1-1. TRBV21-1 constitutes a pseudogene. The CDR3 runs to 13 residues. The CDR3 loop is CASRLTENTEAFF. CDR3 DNA sequence: TGTGCCAGCAGACTGACGGAGAACACTGAAGCTTTCTTT.

This clone has a handful of counts. V is TRBV20-1 and J is TRBJ1-4; unclear D gene. The CDR3 is 11 amino acids. The germline CDR1 and CDR2 sequences are DFQATT and SNEGSKA (reference sequence). The V and J ends lost 7 bases and 7 bases respectively, with 10 bases between them. The CDR3 region is CSGQRLEKLFF. CDR3 nucleotide sequence: TGCAGTGGGCAGAGACTTGAAAAACTGTTTTTT.

This chain joins TRBV28 and TRBJ1-1; no clear D gene. The V end lost 5 bases, the J end lost 0 bases, and 10 bases lay between the germline ends. CDR1 is MDHEN, CDR2 SYDVKM, per germline. The CDR3 contains 14 residues. The CDR3 reads CASSIPVMNTEAFF. The CDR3, as DNA: TGTGCCAGCAGTATCCCTGTCATGAACACTGAAGCTTTCTTT.

The chain joins TRBV25-1 to TRBJ2-7; D is possibly TRBD1 (6 bases). This CDR3 has 14 amino acids. Trimming shortened V by 2 bases and J by 4 bases, and 12 bases separated the two germline ends. Germline V lookup: CDR1 MGHDK, CDR2 SYGVNS. This CDR3 reads CASSEPGTPYEQYF. CDR3 coding DNA: TGTGCCAGCAGTGAACCAGGGACACCTTACGAGCAGTACTTC.

The rearrangement uses TRBV27 and TRBJ2-3, with TRBD2 matching over 8 bases. After removal of 2 bases from V and 0 bases from J, the junction contained 4 bases not matched to a gene. Germline lookup yields CDR1 MNHEY and CDR2 SMNVEV (reference sequence). The CDR3 is 16 amino acids. CDR3 region: CASSLQLAVSTDTQYF. The DNA for the CDR3 is TGTGCCAGCAGTTTACAACTAGCGGTTAGCACAGATACGCAGTATTTT.

The rearrangement uses TRBV28 and TRBJ2-7, with D perhaps matching TRBD1 or TRBD2 (5 bases each). The CDR3 runs to 16 residues. CDR1 is MDHEN, CDR2 SYDVKM, per germline. V was trimmed by 4 bases and J by 3 bases, leaving 19 bases between them. CDR3 nucleotides: TGTGCCAGCAGTTCCCCCCGGGCTATGGGGGACTACGAGCAGTACTTC. Protein sequence: CASSSPRAMGDYEQYF.

For this clone: Different DNA sequences within this sample yield the same CDR3. The rearrangement links TRBV28 to TRBJ2-7; 7 bases match TRBD2. This CDR3 has 13 residues. CDR1 is MDHEN and CDR2 is SYDVKM in the germline V gene. V lost 5 bases, J lost 4 bases, and 5 bases stayed unmatched. CDR3 sequence: CASSPGGGYEQYF. The CDR3 nucleotides read TGTGCCAGCAGTCCCGGGGGAGGGTACGAGCAGTACTTC.

The chain employs TRBV28 and TRBJ1-1; a weak D match, TRBD1 (5 bases). V lost 6 bases, J lost 11 bases, and 13 bases lay in between. Per the germline V gene, CDR1 is MDHEN and CDR2 is SYDVKM. The CDR3 runs 11 residues. The CDR3 here is CASSTRDPAFF. CDR3 nucleotides: TGTGCCAGCAGCACCCGGGACCCCGCTTTCTTT.

Turning to this clone: This specimen includes other DNA sequences encoding the same CDR3. V gene TRBV5-1 combines with J gene TRBJ2-7; D may match TRBD1 or TRBD2 (6 bases each). Germline lookup yields CDR1 SGHRS and CDR2 YFSETQ. The CDR3 extends over 13 amino acids. The germline V and J ends were trimmed by 2 bases and 3 bases, with 9 bases remaining between them. This CDR3 is CASSLQGGYEQYF. The CDR3 DNA is TGCGCCAGCAGCTTACAGGGAGGCTACGAGCAGTACTTC.

J is TRBJ2-3 and V is TRBV7-8; D is uncertain. CDR3 length equals 13 residues. V lost 6 bases, J lost 5 bases, and 12 bases lay in between. The V gene's germline CDR1 is SGHVS and CDR2 FQNEAQ. CDR3 sequence reads: CASSHQLRDTQYF. The CDR3 nucleotides read TGTGCCAGCAGTCACCAACTGCGAGATACGCAGTATTTT.

In the case of this clone: The sample carries other DNA sequences with the same CDR3. The chain is built from TRBV5-1 and TRBJ1-5; the D gene is possibly TRBD1 (5 bases). From germline, CDR1 is SGHRS and CDR2 YFSETQ. The V and J ends lost 4 bases and 1 base respectively, with 6 bases between them. This CDR3 contains 13 residues. The CDR3 here is CASSRDSNQPQHF. For the CDR3, the DNA is TGCGCCAGCAGCCGGGACAGCAATCAGCCCCAGCATTTT. Using reference TRBV5-1 and TRBJ1-5 for the parts outside the CDR3, the full variable domain is KAGVTQTPRYLIKTRGQQVTLSCSPISGHRSVSWYQQTPGQGLQFLFEYFSETQRNKGNFPGRFSGRQFSNSRSEMNVSTLELGDSALYLCASSRDSNQPQHFGDGTRLSIL.

V usage is TRBV10-3 and J usage is TRBJ1-2; no definite D call. V lost 10 bases to trimming and J lost 0 bases, with 15 bases between them. The germline V gene encodes CDR1 ENHRY and CDR2 SYGVKD. This CDR3 has 14 residues. The CDR3 bases are TGTGCCACCACCCCCGGGGTGACTAACTATGGCTACACCTTC. It translates to CATTPGVTNYGYTF.

The J gene is TRBJ2-2, the V gene TRBV5-1, with no clear D. The CDR3 runs 14 residues. With 2 bases removed from V and 3 bases from J, the gap between germline ends came to 8 bases. CDR1 and CDR2 from the germline V gene are SGHRS and YFSETQ. The CDR3 DNA sequence: TGCGCCAGCAGCTTTGGGTTTGACACCGGGGAGCTGTTTTTT. Translated: CASSFGFDTGELFF.

The chain has TRBV5-1 and TRBJ2-5, with TRBD1 identical over 8 bases. CDR3 size: 14 residues. CDR1 and CDR2 from the germline V gene are SGHRS and YFSETQ. V was pared by 5 bases and J by 4 bases, with 7 bases of the junction left unmatched. CDR3 nucleotide sequence: TGCGCCAGCAGACCGGACAGGGAGCGAGAGACCCAGTACTTC. It yields the protein CASRPDRERETQYF.

The gene calls are TRBV23-1 and TRBJ2-2; possible D gene TRBD2, 6 bases. TRBV23-1 qualifies as an ORF whose function is uncertain. Deletions cut 2 bases from V and 6 bases from J, with 16 bases between. The CDR3 totals 16 residues. This CDR3 is CASSQGGVYWPGELFF. The CDR3 nucleotides are TGCGCCAGCAGTCAAGGCGGGGTTTATTGGCCCGGGGAGCTGTTTTTT.

The chain recombines TRBV5-6 with TRBJ1-2, with 9 bases that match TRBD1. CDR1 SGHDT and CDR2 YYEEEE come from the germline V gene. This CDR3 comprises 18 residues. V was pared by 4 bases and J by 5 bases, with 18 bases of the junction left unmatched. The CDR3 loop reads CASSRPLVTGGPGYGYTF. CDR3 DNA sequence: TGTGCCAGCAGCCGACCTTTGGTGACAGGGGGACCAGGGTATGGCTACACCTTC.

This chain uses TRBV4-2 with TRBJ1-1; D is unclear. CDR1 and CDR2 (germline): LGHNA, YNFKEQ. CDR3 length: 16 amino acids. Trimming shortened V by 0 bases and J by 0 bases, and 11 bases separated the two germline ends. The CDR3 spells CASSQERGRVNTEAFF. In nucleotides, the CDR3 is TGTGCCAGCAGCCAAGAGCGTGGGCGGGTGAACACTGAAGCTTTCTTT.